This T cell receptor (beta chain) came from a study of OX40 agonist ivuxolimab in advanced cancers. Across the study: Patients received the agonistic anti-OX40 (CD134) antibody ivuxolimab. Among those enrolled, mean age was around 60 years (range about 23 to 85) and about 79% were male. Partial responses occurred in Three dose-escalation patients, one with hepatocellular carcinoma and two with cutaneous melanoma.

Measured with immunoSEQ multiplex PCR; TCRdb has only the in-frame clones, and not every one. The data contain roughly 70,000 clones, about 84% of them singletons. V dropped 3 bases and J dropped 2; count of bases not matched to a gene: 6. The germline CDR1 and CDR2 sequences are KGHSH and LQKENI. This CDR3 is built from 17 residues. The V call is TRBV18, the J call TRBJ2-2; TRBD2 matches 10 bases. The origin of this receptor is an adult with an advanced solid tumor such as melanoma, head and neck, liver or kidney cancer. Sequencing was performed on CD4+ or CD8+ T cells sorted from blood, taken in a trial of the OX40 agonist ivuxolimab. The CDR3 loop reads CASSPWSGGANTGELFF. CDR3 nucleotide sequence: TGTGCCAGCTCACCGTGGAGCGGGGGGGCAAACACCGGGGAGCTGTTTTTT.